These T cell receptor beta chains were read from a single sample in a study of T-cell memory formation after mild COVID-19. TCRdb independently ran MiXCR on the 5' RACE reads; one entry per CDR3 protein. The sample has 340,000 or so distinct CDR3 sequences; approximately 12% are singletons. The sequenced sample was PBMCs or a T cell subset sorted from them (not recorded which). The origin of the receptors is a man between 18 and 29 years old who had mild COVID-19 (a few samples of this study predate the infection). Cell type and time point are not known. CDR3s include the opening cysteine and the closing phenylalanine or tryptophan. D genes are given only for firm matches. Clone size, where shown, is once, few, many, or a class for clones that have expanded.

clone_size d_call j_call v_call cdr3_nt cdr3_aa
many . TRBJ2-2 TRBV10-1 TGCGCCAGCAGTGTCCGGGCCGGGGAGCTGTTTTTT CASSVRAGELFF
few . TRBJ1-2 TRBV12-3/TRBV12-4 TGTGCCAGCAGTTCCTTAGGGGGGAACTATGGCTACACCTTC CASSSLGGNYGYTF
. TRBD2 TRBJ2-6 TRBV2 TGTGCCAGCCGGCTAGCGGCGAACTCTGGGGCCAACGTCCTGACTTTC CASRLAANSGANVLTF
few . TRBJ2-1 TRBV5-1 TGCGCCAGCAGACGTCAGGGGGGCCGGGATGAGCAGTTCTTC CASRRQGGRDEQFF
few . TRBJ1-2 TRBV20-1 TGCAGTGCTAGAGTTGTTTGGAGAACTAACTATGGCTACACCTTC CSARVVWRTNYGYTF
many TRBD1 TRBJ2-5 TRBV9 TGTGCCAGCAGCGCTGGGACAGGGGGGGAGACCCAGTACTTC CASSAGTGGETQYF
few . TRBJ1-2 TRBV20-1 TGCAGTGCTAGATTGCCCCGCCCCGGCTACACCTTC CSARLPRPGYTF
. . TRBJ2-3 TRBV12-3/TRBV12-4 TGTGCCAGCAGTTTAGCGTGGGCAACACATACGCAGTATTTT CASSLAWATHTQYF
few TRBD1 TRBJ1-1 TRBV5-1 TGCGCCAGCGCCAAGGGGGCGAACACTGAAGCTTTCTTT CASAKGANTEAFF
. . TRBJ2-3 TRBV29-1 TGCAGCGTTTCCAGCGGCCGGGATACGCAGTATTTT CSVSSGRDTQYF
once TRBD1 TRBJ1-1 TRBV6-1 TGTGCCAGCAACCGACAGGGCGGTGGTAGTTTCTTT CASNRQGGGSFF
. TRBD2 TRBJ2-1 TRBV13 TGTGCCAGCAGAACTCCACTAGCGGGCTTGTACAATGAGCAGTTCTTC CASRTPLAGLYNEQFF
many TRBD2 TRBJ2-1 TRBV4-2 TGTGCCAGCAGCCAAGATGCAGACGGGGGGTTCAATGAGCAGTTCTTC CASSQDADGGFNEQFF
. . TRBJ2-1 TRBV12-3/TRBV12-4 TGTGCCAGCAGTAGCAGGAGTCAAAATGAGCAGTTCTTC CASSSRSQNEQFF
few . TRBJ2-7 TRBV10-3 TGTGCCATCAGGGGGACGGGACCGAGCTCCTACGAGCAGTACTTC CAIRGTGPSSYEQYF
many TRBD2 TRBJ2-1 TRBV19 TGTGCCAGTAGTTTGAGCGGGGGGGACTACAATGAGCAGTTCTTC CASSLSGGDYNEQFF
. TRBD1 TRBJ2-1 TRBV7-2 TGTGCCAGCAGCTTCGGGACAGGGCTTAATGAGCAGTTCTTC CASSFGTGLNEQFF
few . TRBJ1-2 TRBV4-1 TGCGCCAGCAGCCAGGGACAAACCCCGGAGGGCTACACCTTC CASSQGQTPEGYTF
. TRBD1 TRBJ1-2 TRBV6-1 TGTGCCAGCAGTCTCCTGGGACAGGCGGCTGGGAGCTACACCTTC CASSLLGQAAGSYTF
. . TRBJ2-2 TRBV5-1 TGCGCCAGCAGCTTAAGAAGCTTGACCGGGGAGCTGTTTTTT CASSLRSLTGELFF
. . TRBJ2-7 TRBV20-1 TGCAGTGCGAACGGCCCGGAAAGCTCCTACGAGCAGTACTTC CSANGPESSYEQYF
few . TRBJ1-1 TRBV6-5 TGTGCCAGCCGGACGACAGGTCGGCGTACTGAAGCTTTCTTT CASRTTGRRTEAFF
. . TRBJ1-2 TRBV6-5 TGTGCCAGCAGTTACTGGCCTCAGCGGGCGGACTATGGCTACACCTTC CASSYWPQRADYGYTF
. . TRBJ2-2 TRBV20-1 TGCAGTGCTAGAAGGGACGGGTCGAACACCGGGGAGCTGTTTTTT CSARRDGSNTGELFF
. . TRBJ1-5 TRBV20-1 TGCAGTGCAGCAGGGACACCTAGCAATCAGCCCCAGCATTTT CSAAGTPSNQPQHF
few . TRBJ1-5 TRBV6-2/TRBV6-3 TGTGCCAGCAGTTACCCGCCAACCCTACAAAGCAGCAATCAGCCCCAGCATTTT CASSYPPTLQSSNQPQHF
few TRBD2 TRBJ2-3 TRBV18 TGTGCCAGCTCACGGCTAGCGGGTCCACTTCGCACAGATACGCAGTATTTT CASSRLAGPLRTDTQYF
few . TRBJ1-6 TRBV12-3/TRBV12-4 TGTGCCAGCAGTTTGGCAGGGCCTTATTCACCCCTCCACTTT CASSLAGPYSPLHF
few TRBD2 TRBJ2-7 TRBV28 TGTGCCAGCAGTTGGTCGGCGGGGGCCTACGAGCAGTACTTC CASSWSAGAYEQYF
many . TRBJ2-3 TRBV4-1 TGCGCCAGCAGCCAAGAGCAGGCCCCTAGCACAGATACGCAGTATTTT CASSQEQAPSTDTQYF
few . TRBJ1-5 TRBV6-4 TGTGCCAGCAGGCCCCGGCCCAGACTCAATCAGCCCCAGCATTTT CASRPRPRLNQPQHF
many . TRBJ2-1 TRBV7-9 TGTGCCAGCAGCTCCGCCTTGCGGACGGGGGACTACAATGAGCAGTTCTTC CASSSALRTGDYNEQFF
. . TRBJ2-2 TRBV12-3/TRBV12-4 TGTGCCAGCAGCCCTAACAGGTCCACCGGGGAGCTGTTTTTT CASSPNRSTGELFF
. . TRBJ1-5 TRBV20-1 TGCAGTGCTAGAAGGGGAGGGGGAGATCAGCCCCAGCATTTT CSARRGGGDQPQHF
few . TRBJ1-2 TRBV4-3 TGCGCCAGCAGCCAAGAAATAGCCCCGGGGATCCATGGCTACACCTTC CASSQEIAPGIHGYTF
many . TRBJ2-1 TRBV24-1 TGTGCCACCAGTGATTTGCCCCACTACAATGAGCAGTTCTTC CATSDLPHYNEQFF
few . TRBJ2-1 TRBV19 TGTGCCAGTAAGCTTACACAGGGAGCTTACGAGCAGTTCTTC CASKLTQGAYEQFF